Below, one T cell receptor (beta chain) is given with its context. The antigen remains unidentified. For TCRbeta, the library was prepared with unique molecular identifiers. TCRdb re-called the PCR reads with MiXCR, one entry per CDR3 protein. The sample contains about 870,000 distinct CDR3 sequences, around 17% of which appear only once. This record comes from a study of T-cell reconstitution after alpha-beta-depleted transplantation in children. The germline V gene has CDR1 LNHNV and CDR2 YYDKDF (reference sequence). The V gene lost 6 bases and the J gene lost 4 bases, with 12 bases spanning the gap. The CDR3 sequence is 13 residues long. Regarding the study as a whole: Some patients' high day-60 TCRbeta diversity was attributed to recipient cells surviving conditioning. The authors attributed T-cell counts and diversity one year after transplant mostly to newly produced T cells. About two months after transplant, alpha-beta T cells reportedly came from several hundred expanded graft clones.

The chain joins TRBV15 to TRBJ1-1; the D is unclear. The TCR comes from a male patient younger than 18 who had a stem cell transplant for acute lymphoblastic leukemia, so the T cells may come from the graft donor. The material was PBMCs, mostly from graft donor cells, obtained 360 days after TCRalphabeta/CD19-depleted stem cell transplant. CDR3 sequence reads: CATRDGGVTEAFF. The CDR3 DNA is TGTGCCACCAGAGATGGCGGGGTCACTGAAGCTTTCTTT.